Here is one T cell receptor (beta chain) with its context. What it binds is unknown. The sample originates from a study of blood T cells in healthy people across ages. Study findings and constraints: Correlation between TCR beta diversity and naive T cell percentage was strong. Estimates of diversity drawn from one million T cells were considered underestimates.

V lost 5 bases, J lost 2 bases, and 4 bases stayed unmatched. CDR1 DFQATT and CDR2 SNEGSKA come from the germline V gene (reference sequence). The CDR3 runs 14 residues. Together with a sample-barcoded 5' primer, a J-beta primer mix was included in a second PCR lasting about 7 to 12 cycles. From the 5' RACE reads, TCRdb called clonotypes with MiXCR, one entry per CDR3 protein. In the table there are fewer than 600,000 distinct CDR3 sequences, about 26% of which are singletons. This sample also appeared in a second study, on T cells of mothers and their children. That work contributes: The study found thymic selection shapes TCR recombination output similarly in related and unrelated pairs. Related mother and child pairs showed slightly greater overlap (not significant) than unrelated pairs did.

Sequenced material: blood. The chain has TRBV20-1 and TRBJ2-7; 12 bases fit TRBD2. The receptor comes from a boy aged 2-9 years in good health. As DNA, the CDR3 is TGCAGTGCTCGACTAGCGGGAGCCCCCTACGAGCAGTACTTC. Its protein product is CSARLAGAPYEQYF.